This TCR beta chain appears in the sequencing data of a study of identical twins. This clonotype was detected only a few times. The antigen is unknown. Notes on the study in general: Monozygotic twins shared more out-of-frame TCR alpha than recombination models predicted. Out-of-frame alpha sequences common to twins exhibited an excess of low generation probability.

TCRdb redid the calling of the 5' RACE reads with MiXCR, one entry per CDR3 protein. Of roughly 480,000 distinct CDR3 sequences in the sample, 20% to 25% were seen once. V lost 3 bases and J lost 2, with 7 bases in between. There are 14 residues in the CDR3. Germline V CDR1 and CDR2: MDHEN, SYDVKM. The same sample was also studied in work on T cells expressing NK-cell markers. That work adds: As a fraction of CD8+ T cells, dominant NKG2C+ clonotypes reached about 1.0-7.5% in six donors.

The clonotype was recovered from a woman under 30 in good health. The J gene is TRBJ2-2, the V gene TRBV28; D gene ambiguous. The material sequenced was CD4+ T cells sorted from blood. This chain's CDR3 is CASSFWTNTGELFF. The CDR3, as DNA: TGTGCCAGCAGTTTCTGGACCAACACCGGGGAGCTGTTTTTT.